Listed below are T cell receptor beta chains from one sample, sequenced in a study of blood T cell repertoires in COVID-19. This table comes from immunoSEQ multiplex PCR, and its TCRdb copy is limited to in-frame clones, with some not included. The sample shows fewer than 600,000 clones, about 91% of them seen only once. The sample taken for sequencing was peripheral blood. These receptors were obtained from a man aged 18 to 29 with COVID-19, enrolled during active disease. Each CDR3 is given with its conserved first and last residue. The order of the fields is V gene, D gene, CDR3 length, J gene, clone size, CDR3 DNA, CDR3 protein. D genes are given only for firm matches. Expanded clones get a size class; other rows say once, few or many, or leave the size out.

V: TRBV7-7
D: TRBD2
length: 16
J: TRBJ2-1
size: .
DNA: TGTGCTAGCAGCCCCGGGACTAGCGGGGTGTACAATGAGCAGTTCTTC
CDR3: CASSPGTSGVYNEQFF

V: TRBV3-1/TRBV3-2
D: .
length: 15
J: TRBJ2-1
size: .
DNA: TGTGCCAGCAGCTACAGTACAGGGCCCTACAATGAGCAGTTCTTC
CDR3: CASSYSTGPYNEQFF

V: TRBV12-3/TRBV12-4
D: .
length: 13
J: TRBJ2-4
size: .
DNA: TGTGCCAGCAGCCGAGACAGGCAAAACATTCAGTACTTC
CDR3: CASSRDRQNIQYF

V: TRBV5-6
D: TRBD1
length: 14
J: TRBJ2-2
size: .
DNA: TGTGCCAGCAGCAGGACAGGGGACACCGGGGAGCTGTTTTTT
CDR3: CASSRTGDTGELFF

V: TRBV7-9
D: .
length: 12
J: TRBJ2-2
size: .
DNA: TGTGCCAGCAGCTTAGTTCTCGGGGAGCTGTTTTTT
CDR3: CASSLVLGELFF

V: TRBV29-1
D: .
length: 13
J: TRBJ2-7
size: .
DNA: TGCAGCGTTGAGGAGACTCTAACCTACGAGCAGTACTTC
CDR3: CSVEETLTYEQYF

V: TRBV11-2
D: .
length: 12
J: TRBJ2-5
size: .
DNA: TGTGCCAGCAGCTTAGTATCCCAGACCCAGTACTTC
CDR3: CASSLVSQTQYF

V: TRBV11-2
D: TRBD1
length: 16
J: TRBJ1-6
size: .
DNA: TGTGCCAGCAGCTTAGAGCCCACAGGGGATAATTCACCCCTCCACTTT
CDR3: CASSLEPTGDNSPLHF

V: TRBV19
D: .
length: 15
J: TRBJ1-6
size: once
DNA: TGTGCCAGTAGTATAGGGTCCAGAGGGGGTTCACCCCTCCACTTT
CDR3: CASSIGSRGGSPLHF

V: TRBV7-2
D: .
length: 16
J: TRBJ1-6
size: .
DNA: TGTGCCAGCAGCCCCTCGGGGGGACCCTATAATTCACCCCTCCACTTT
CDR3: CASSPSGGPYNSPLHF

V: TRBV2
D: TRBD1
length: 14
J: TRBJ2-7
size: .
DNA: TGTGCCAGCAGGCCGGGACAGGGGGCAGGGGGGCAGTACTTC
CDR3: CASRPGQGAGGQYF

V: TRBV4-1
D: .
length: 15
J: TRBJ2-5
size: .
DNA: TGCGCCAGCAGCCAAGAAGCTCGGGAACAAGAGACCCAGTACTTC
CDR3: CASSQEAREQETQYF

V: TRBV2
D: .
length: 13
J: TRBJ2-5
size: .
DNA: TGTGCCAGCAGTGACGAGGGAGTAGAGACCCAGTACTTC
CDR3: CASSDEGVETQYF

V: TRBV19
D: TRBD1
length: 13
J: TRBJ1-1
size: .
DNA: TGTGCCAGTAGTACCGACAGGGGTCCGGAAGCTTTCTTT
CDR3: CASSTDRGPEAFF

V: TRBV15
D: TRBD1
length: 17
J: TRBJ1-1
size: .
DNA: TGTGCCACCAGCAGAGAATACGCCGAAATACAGGGGAGGGAAGCTTTCTTT
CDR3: CATSREYAEIQGREAFF

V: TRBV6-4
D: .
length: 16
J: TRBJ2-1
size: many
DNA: TGTGCCAGCAGTGAACTTAGCGTGAGCTCCTACAATGAGCAGTTCTTC
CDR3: CASSELSVSSYNEQFF

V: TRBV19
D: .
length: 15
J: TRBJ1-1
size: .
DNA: TGTGCCAGTAGTGATGGGGCAGGGGTGAACACTGAAGCTTTCTTT
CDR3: CASSDGAGVNTEAFF

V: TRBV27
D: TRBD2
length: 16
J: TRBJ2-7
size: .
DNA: TGTGCCAGCAGTCCCCGAGGGACTACCGGGGCCAACGAGCAGTACTTC
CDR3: CASSPRGTTGANEQYF

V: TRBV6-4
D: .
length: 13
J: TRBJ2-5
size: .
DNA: TGTGCCAGCAGTCCGACTAGAGGGACGGCCCAGTACTTC
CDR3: CASSPTRGTAQYF

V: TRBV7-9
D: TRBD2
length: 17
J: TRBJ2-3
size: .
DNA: TGTGCCAGCAGCTTTACTAGCGGGAGGACAAGCACAGATACGCAGTATTTT
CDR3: CASSFTSGRTSTDTQYF

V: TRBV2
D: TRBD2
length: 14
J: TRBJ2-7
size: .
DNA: TGTGCCAGCTCACTAGCGGGGGGCTCCTACGAGCAGTACTTC
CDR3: CASSLAGGSYEQYF

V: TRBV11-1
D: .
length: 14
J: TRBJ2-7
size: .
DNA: TGTGCCAGCAGCTTAGACGCGGGGATAGACGAGCAGTACTTC
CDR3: CASSLDAGIDEQYF

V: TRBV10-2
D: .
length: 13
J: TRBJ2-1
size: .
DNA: TGCGCCAGCACTGAGGGACTCTACAATGAGCAGTTCTTC
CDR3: CASTEGLYNEQFF

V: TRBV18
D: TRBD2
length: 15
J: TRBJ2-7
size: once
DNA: TGTGCCAGCTCGACCGGGACTAGCGACAACTACGAGCAGTACTTC
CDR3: CASSTGTSDNYEQYF